The T cell receptor (beta chain) described here comes from a study of cytomegalovirus exposure and HLA in healthy donors (dated by TCRdb to 2016 to 2017). The study in broad terms: An earlier analysis of 587 of the donors reported over 250 Gb of sequence data and some 110 million unique TCR beta sequences obtained from about 200 million T cells. An early release that covered about 600 HLA-typed donors contained 250 to 350 gigabases of sequencing data and around 85 million unique TCR sequences. Of the roughly 400 genotyped donors, 65% to 90% were placed in the genetic ancestry cluster associated with self-reported Caucasian donors. The study aimed to test whether cataloging public T cell receptors could reveal signatures of past pathogen exposure. Using immunosequencing, the study profiled T cell repertoires from about 620 subjects and related those repertoires to cytomegalovirus serostatus. Along with the roughly 670-subject first cohort, a separate validation cohort of approximately 110 different subjects was used. The study combined high-throughput TCR immunosequencing, statistical association of individual TCRs with disease status, and machine learning to predict cytomegalovirus infection status. A later analysis re-analyzed previously published TCR beta repertoires from 660 or so donors and added high-resolution HLA genotyping to study TCR occurrence patterns. The later analysis used no new phenotypic data to find candidate immune exposures, relying instead on TCR beta sequences and their occurrence across donors. To decide whether each TCR beta V gene segment behaved as functional or pseudogenic, an earlier analysis of 587 of the donors relied on high-throughput TCR beta sequencing. Donor age, sex, ethnicity and CMV serostatus were compiled alongside the repertoire data. A later genetic analysis took genome-wide SNP genotypes for about 55% of the 666 donors and used that subset as a discovery cohort. All discovery cohort repertoires had been generated on a single sequencing platform. Class I and class II HLA loci were covered by the typing at four-digit resolution. Typing coverage varied by locus: roughly 620-640 donors for A, B, C, DRB1 and DQB1; approximately 560 for DQA1; more than 600 for DPA1; around 490 for DPB1. Roughly 5 DR-DQ haplotypes were handled as single units for association and clustering, since linkage in the cohort was strong. Across approximately 420 genotyped donors of the cohort, an average of roughly 200,000 unique TCR beta nucleotide sequences per donor were sequenced, and 15% to 20% of those sequences were non-productive.

Trimming leaves V shorter by 4 bases and J shorter by 7 bases, with the junction holding 10 bases beyond the gene matches. The cysteine opens and the phenylalanine closes a CDR3 of 15 amino acids. Kept here is only the CDR3 DNA, which spans 45 bases and is read in frame from base 1. Per the germline V gene, SGHRS is the CDR1 and YFSETQ is the CDR2. The method was the immunoSEQ multiplex PCR assay. For the multiplex PCR, a mixture combining 60 forward primers for TCR Vbeta segments and 13 reverse primers for TCR Jbeta segments was used. The CDR3 region of rearranged TCR beta genes was amplified from genomic DNA with a multiplex PCR assay. The Illumina HiSeq System was used to sequence the amplified TCR beta libraries as 87-base-pair reads. As for how the authors treated the data: A later analysis counted some 74 million unique TCR beta chains across the 500 to 850 repertoires, and some 11 million of these chains were shared by at least two donors. To remove PCR and sequencing errors, raw reads were error-corrected and collapsed into unique sequences using a nearest-neighbor algorithm that merged closely related sequences. CDR3 sequences were aligned to IMGT reference sequences to assign V, D and J gene segments. For a sequence to be retained, a match of at least six nucleotides to both a V gene segment and a J gene segment was required. A rearrangement counted as productive if the CDR3 had no stop codons and remained in frame with V and J, and every other rearrangement counted as non-productive. CDR3 was defined according to IMGT convention as the region running from the second conserved V-encoded cysteine to the conserved J-encoded phenylalanine. In an earlier analysis of roughly 610 of the donors, sequences lacking an unambiguous match to a single V gene segment were excluded. An earlier analysis of 450 to 650 of the donors called V segments functional above 56.7% productive rearrangements and segregating when the between-donor standard deviation exceeded 5%. A statistical classification framework was built for diagnosing cytomegalovirus status from the catalog of TCR beta chain sequences. In a later analysis, TCR nucleotide sequences were compared against IMGT/GENE-DB human TR gene sequences so that V and J genes could be assigned. Using the TCRdist pipeline, a later analysis assigned CDR3 sequences along with most-parsimonious VDJ recombination scenarios. A later analysis defined each TCR beta chain by its CDR3 amino acid sequence plus V-gene family, and excluded reads lacking a unique V-gene family. As a way to deal with suspected cross-contamination and a sequencing artifact, a later analysis dropped approximately 570 nucleotide sequences that were highly shared and had low generation probability. In a later analysis, a clonal expansion index for each public chain was calculated from normalized within-repertoire ranks of inferred template counts. In a later analysis, generation probabilities were computed with a VDJ recombination model fitted to out-of-frame rearrangements, and the resulting probabilities were checked against IGoR. Hypergeometric tests were used in a later analysis to score TCR-TCR, TCR-HLA and TCR-CMV co-occurrence, with a repertoire-size bias correction applied to the TCR pairs. A later analysis estimated false discovery rates by permuting HLA or CMV assignments 20 times. A later analysis grouped co-occurring TCRs with DBSCAN, adding TCRdist sequence similarity when clustering within HLA-allele-positive subsets. For co-occurrence clustering, repertoires with fewer than 30,000 or more than 120,000 public chains were excluded, along with about five repertoires with anomalous nucleotide sharing. Not all clones reach the TCRdb copy of this immuneACCESS table, which keeps in-frame sequences only. Checked studies attribute under half of the gap to unresolved V genes and leave the rest unexplained. That table gives V, J and clone size, and the DNA gave D and trimming. The sample has some 190,000 clones on record, 83% of them singletons. Around 1.6% of the sample goes to the ten largest clones.

The cohort consisted of 600 to 700 healthy bone marrow donors. At the time of sampling, all cohort members were nominally healthy, though unrecorded immune exposures were likely present. The donor tested CMV seropositive and was one of the 289 seropositive cohort members. A peripheral blood sample was provided by each donor, and peripheral blood mononuclear cells were used for TCR beta sequencing. The Qiagen DNeasy Blood Extraction Kit was used to extract genomic DNA from the blood cell samples. The paper as a whole reports these results and caveats: Because HLA typing was missing for some donors at each locus, association tests included only the typed subset. According to a later analysis, parvovirus B19, influenza, CMV and Epstein-Barr virus appeared linked to several top co-occurrence clusters. Cytomegalovirus status was reported to be diagnosed by the classifier with high specificity and sensitivity in both the original and validation cohorts. A further reported finding was that TCR beta sequences accurately predicted the HLA-A and HLA-B alleles for most subjects in the first cohort. In vitro tests confirmed that three of the cytomegalovirus-associated TCR beta chains recognize cytomegalovirus antigens. In a later analysis, HLA-associated TCR beta chains were found to be more clonally expanded and to have lower generation probabilities than equally common non-associated chains. Roughly uniform sequencing depth across donors was assumed in presence/absence analyses, although this assumption may not hold. Because counts were too low, seventeen rarely observed V segments, including chromosome 9 orphons, were excluded from the earlier analysis of some 540 of the donors. At a false discovery rate of 0.05, a later analysis linked under 20,000 TCR beta sequences to specific HLA alleles. In a later analysis, the rate of TCR association differed among HLA loci, with DRB1 alleles having the most associated TCRs and HLA-C alleles having the fewest. Some IMGT-functional V segments, including TRBV6-2 and TRBV6-3, could not be told apart with the 87-base-pair reads, so those segments were excluded. The only immune exposure information available for the cohort was CMV serostatus. A cluster of highly shared sequence variants was judged likely to represent a technical artifact of the sequencing pipeline. According to a later analysis, most CMV-associated TCR beta chains appeared to be HLA-restricted, and the HLA associations seemed to be driven largely by CMV exposure. An earlier analysis of roughly 570 of the donors showed that most TCR beta V segments appeared in productive rearrangements either about 87% or about 30% of the time, which broadly matched IMGT annotations. When HLA alleles, especially DR and DQ, strongly co-occurred, attributing TCR associations to individual alleles was difficult. An association between a missense DCLRE1C variant and V-gene and J-gene trimming of TCR beta chains was found in a later genetic analysis and replicated in an independent cohort. A later genetic analysis reported fewer N-insertions in productive TCRs among donors in an Asian-associated ancestry cluster than the roughly 620-donor mean. Across donors, most TCR sequences were observed very rarely, whereas some public TCRs were present in many individuals. This cohort had only TCR beta chains sequenced, and the lack of alpha or paired-chain data limited which features could be detected. It was suggested by the authors that the approach could potentially be generalized to other disease states and immunological phenotypes. The study listed 170 or so TCR beta chains as associated with cytomegalovirus. Correlated functional status among segregating V segments might reflect linkage disequilibrium, but an unknown experimental factor could not be ruled out.

Points on this clone: The specificity of this receptor is unknown. Qualities for individual bases were not recorded, and no much larger clone is one base off.

The rearrangement joined TRBV5-1 to TRBJ1-1, and 10 junctional nucleotides match TRBD1. The sample comprised PBMCs. The source is a man in his forties or fifties in good health and CMV-seropositive. The nucleotide sequence reads TGCGCCAGCAGCCGCGGGACAGGGGCGGAATATGAAGCTTTCTTT. It specifies CASSRGTGAEYEAFF.